This is a list of T cell receptor beta chains from one sample in a study of T cells after yellow fever vaccination. TCRdb processed the 5' RACE reads anew with MiXCR; each CDR3 protein has one entry. Altogether under 200,000 distinct CDR3 sequences are present, approximately 11% being singletons, with the ten largest covering 35% to 45%. The sequencing used CD8+ T cells sorted from PBMCs, collected 15 days after the yellow fever booster vaccination. Every receptor here comes from a man aged 18 to 35 who received the YFV17D yellow fever vaccine. CDR3s include the opening cysteine and the closing phenylalanine or tryptophan. D genes are given only for firm matches. Clone size is stated in some rows and not others, as once, few, many or a class when expanded.

D gene,V gene,J gene,clone size,CDR3 protein,CDR3 DNA
NA,TRBV5-4,TRBJ2-6,few,CASSIQGYNVLTF,TGTGCCAGCAGCATCCAGGGATACAACGTCCTGACTTTC
NA,TRBV6-5,TRBJ2-2,many,CASSYSLGTGELFF,TGTGCCAGCAGTTACTCGTTAGGTACCGGGGAGCTGTTTTTT
TRBD2,TRBV6-2/TRBV6-3,TRBJ2-1,few,CASSQRGPSYNEQFF,TGTGCCAGCAGTCAGCGGGGGCCCTCCTACAATGAGCAGTTCTTC
NA,TRBV27,TRBJ2-2,NA,CASSLAVSGELFF,TGTGCCAGCAGTTTAGCGGTTTCCGGGGAGCTGTTTTTT
NA,TRBV9,TRBJ1-1,NA,CASSVTPSGEAFF,TGTGCCAGCAGCGTTACCCCGAGTGGCGAAGCTTTCTTT
NA,TRBV5-5,TRBJ2-7,NA,CASSFAPGSYEQYF,TGTGCCAGCAGCTTCGCCCCGGGCTCCTACGAGCAGTACTTC
NA,TRBV7-6,TRBJ1-5,NA,CASSLHQGGNQPQHF,TGTGCCAGCAGCCTCCACCAGGGAGGGAATCAGCCCCAGCATTTT
NA,TRBV5-1,TRBJ2-3,NA,CASSLRGPGDTQYF,TGCGCCAGCAGCTTAAGGGGCCCGGGAGATACGCAGTATTTT
NA,TRBV29-1,TRBJ2-2,NA,CSVDAGPNTGELFF,TGCAGCGTTGACGCAGGACCGAACACCGGGGAGCTGTTTTTT
TRBD2,TRBV6-4,TRBJ2-3,few,CASSWTSGSSTDTQYF,TGTGCCAGCAGCTGGACTAGCGGCTCTAGCACAGATACGCAGTATTTT
TRBD2,TRBV6-6,TRBJ2-1,NA,CASSRPRLAGGLFNEQFF,TGTGCCAGCAGCCGACCCAGACTAGCGGGGGGCCTCTTCAATGAGCAGTTCTTC
NA,TRBV6-6,TRBJ2-5,few,CASSYTDIGETQYF,TGTGCCAGCAGTTACACGGACATCGGCGAGACCCAGTACTTC
NA,TRBV4-3,TRBJ1-6,few,CASSRRRTLPYNSPLHF,TGCGCCAGCAGCCGCAGACGGACCCTTCCCTATAATTCACCCCTCCACTTT
NA,TRBV5-1,TRBJ2-2,NA,CASSAGLGELFF,TGCGCCAGCAGCGCGGGACTCGGGGAGCTGTTTTTT
NA,TRBV7-8,TRBJ2-7,few,CASSLGAGSSYEQYF,TGTGCCAGCAGCTTAGGGGCGGGGAGCTCCTACGAGCAGTACTTC
TRBD1,TRBV4-2,TRBJ2-5,NA,CASSRGQGDIETQYF,TGTGCCAGCAGCCGCGGCCAGGGGGACATTGAGACCCAGTACTTC
NA,TRBV7-6,TRBJ2-5,few,CASSLRSTQYF,TGTGCCAGCAGCTTAAGGTCAACCCAGTACTTC
TRBD1,TRBV20-1,TRBJ1-1,NA,CSANEGQVNTTEAFF,TGCAGTGCTAACGAGGGACAGGTCAACACCACTGAAGCTTTCTTT
NA,TRBV1,TRBJ2-5,NA,CTSSQEGLDYEETQYF,TGCACCAGCAGCCAAGAAGGTCTGGATTACGAAGAGACCCAGTACTTC
TRBD2,TRBV19,TRBJ2-7,few,CASSFGLAGDNEQYF,TGTGCCAGTAGTTTTGGACTAGCGGGGGACAACGAGCAGTACTTC
TRBD2,TRBV29-1,TRBJ2-1,NA,CSVDPIAGGHSYNEQFF,TGCAGCGTTGACCCTATAGCGGGGGGACACTCCTACAATGAGCAGTTCTTC
NA,TRBV27,TRBJ2-2,many,CASRSRRGEGTGELFF,TGTGCCAGCCGGAGCCGACGCGGGGAAGGCACCGGGGAGCTGTTTTTT
TRBD1,TRBV7-6,TRBJ2-7,few,CASSRTGGGEQYF,TGTGCCAGCAGCCGGACAGGGGGTGGAGAGCAGTACTTC
NA,TRBV19,TRBJ2-2,NA,CASTYMNTGELFF,TGTGCCAGTACCTACATGAACACCGGGGAGCTGTTTTTT
NA,TRBV6-6,TRBJ2-5,NA,CASSYKARETQYF,TGTGCCAGCAGTTACAAAGCGCGCGAGACCCAGTACTTC
NA,TRBV11-2,TRBJ2-3,NA,CASSAGTGADTQYF,TGTGCCAGCAGCGCCGGGACTGGCGCAGATACGCAGTATTTT
NA,TRBV5-1,TRBJ2-3,NA,CASSLEIGYTDTQYF,TGCGCCAGCAGCTTGGAGATAGGGTACACAGATACGCAGTATTTT
NA,TRBV6-5,TRBJ2-5,many,CASSYRTIALGDFFGTQYF,TGTGCCAGCAGTTACCGGACTATCGCTCTAGGGGATTTCTTCGGGACCCAGTACTTC
TRBD1,TRBV4-1,TRBJ2-7,few,CASSQYEGAGQYF,TGCGCCAGCAGCCAATATGAGGGGGCCGGGCAGTACTTC
TRBD2,TRBV7-2,TRBJ2-3,NA,CASSSWPSGGARWSTDTQYF,TGTGCCAGCAGCAGTTGGCCTAGCGGGGGGGCCCGGTGGAGCACAGATACGCAGTATTTT
NA,TRBV7-9,TRBJ1-4,few,CASSLVRGNEKLFF,TGTGCCAGCAGCTTAGTTCGGGGGAATGAAAAACTGTTTTTT